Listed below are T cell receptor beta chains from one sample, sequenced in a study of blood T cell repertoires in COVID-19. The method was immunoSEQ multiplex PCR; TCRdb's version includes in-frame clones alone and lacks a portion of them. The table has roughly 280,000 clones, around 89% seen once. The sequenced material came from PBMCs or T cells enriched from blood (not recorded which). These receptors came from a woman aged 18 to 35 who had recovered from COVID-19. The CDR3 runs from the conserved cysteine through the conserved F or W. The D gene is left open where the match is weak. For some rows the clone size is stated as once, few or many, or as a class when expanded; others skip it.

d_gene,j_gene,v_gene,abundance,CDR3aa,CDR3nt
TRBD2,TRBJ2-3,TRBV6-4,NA,CASSSLAGEGDTQYF,TGTGCCAGCAGTTCCCTAGCGGGGGAAGGAGATACGCAGTATTTT
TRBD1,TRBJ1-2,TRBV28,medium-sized,CASSLTGGGYGYTF,TGTGCCAGCAGTTTAACAGGGGGCGGTTATGGCTACACCTTC
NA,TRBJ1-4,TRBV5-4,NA,CASSPRGTNEKLFF,TGTGCCAGCAGCCCCCGAGGGACTAATGAAAAACTGTTTTTT
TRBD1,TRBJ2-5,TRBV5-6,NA,CASSFPTGGIETQYF,TGTGCCAGCAGCTTTCCGACAGGGGGGATAGAGACCCAGTACTTC
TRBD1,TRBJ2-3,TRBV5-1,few,CASSLRTGDTDTQYF,TGCGCCAGCAGCCTTCGGACAGGGGACACAGATACGCAGTATTTT
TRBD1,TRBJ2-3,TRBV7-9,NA,CASSLEGQGMTDTQYF,TGTGCCAGCAGCCTAGAGGGACAGGGGATGACAGATACGCAGTATTTT
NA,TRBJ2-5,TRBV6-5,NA,CASRPQGGETQYF,TGTGCCAGCAGGCCTCAGGGGGGAGAGACCCAGTACTTC
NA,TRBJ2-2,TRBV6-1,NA,CASSDRDTGELFF,TGTGCCAGCAGTGACAGGGATACCGGGGAGCTGTTTTTT
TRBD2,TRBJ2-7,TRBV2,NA,CASSETAVAGEEQYF,TGTGCCAGCAGTGAGACCGCGGTAGCGGGGGAAGAGCAGTACTTC
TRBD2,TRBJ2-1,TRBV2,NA,CASRQRGGYNEQFF,TGTGCCAGCAGGCAGCGGGGGGGGTACAATGAGCAGTTCTTC
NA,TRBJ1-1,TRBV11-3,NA,CASPPRGSTEAFF,TGTGCCAGCCCCCCACGGGGGAGCACTGAAGCTTTCTTT
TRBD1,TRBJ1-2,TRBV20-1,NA,CSASTGVYGYTF,TGCAGTGCTAGTACAGGGGTCTATGGCTACACCTTC
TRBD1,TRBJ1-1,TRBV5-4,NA,CANTDRGNTEAFF,TGTGCCAACACGGACAGGGGGAACACTGAAGCTTTCTTT
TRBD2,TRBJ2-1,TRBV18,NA,CASSPPSGGRYNEQFF,TGTGCCAGCTCACCGCCTAGCGGGGGGCGGTACAATGAGCAGTTCTTC
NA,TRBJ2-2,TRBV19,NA,CASRTRRTPTGELFF,TGTGCCAGTAGAACACGAAGAACCCCCACCGGGGAGCTGTTTTTT
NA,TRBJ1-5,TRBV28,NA,CASNSGSSNQPQHF,TGTGCCAGCAATTCGGGATCCTCTAATCAGCCCCAGCATTTT
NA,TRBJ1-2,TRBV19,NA,CASSRHPEDGYTF,TGTGCCAGTAGTAGGCACCCAGAGGATGGCTACACCTTC
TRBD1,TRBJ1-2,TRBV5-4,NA,CASSLGSDRALGNYGYTF,TGTGCCAGCAGCTTGGGGTCCGACAGGGCCCTAGGGAACTATGGCTACACCTTC
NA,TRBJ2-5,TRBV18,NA,CASSPAGTTLETQYF,TGTGCCAGCTCTCCCGCTGGGACAACCCTAGAGACCCAGTACTTC
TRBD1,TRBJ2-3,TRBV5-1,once,CASSWTGTGGDTQYF,TGCGCCAGCAGCTGGACCGGGACAGGGGGGGATACGCAGTATTTT
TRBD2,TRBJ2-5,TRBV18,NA,CASSPPRVAGDGGQETQYF,TGTGCCAGCTCACCACCGCGAGTAGCGGGGGACGGAGGACAAGAGACCCAGTACTTC
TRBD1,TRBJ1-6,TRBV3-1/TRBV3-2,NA,CASVGQGSNSPLHF,TGTGCCAGCGTGGGACAGGGTTCAAATTCACCCCTCCACTTT
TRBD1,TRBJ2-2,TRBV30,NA,CAWSGTGAGELFF,TGTGCCTGGAGTGGAACAGGGGCCGGGGAGCTGTTTTTT
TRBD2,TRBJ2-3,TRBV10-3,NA,CAIGGLAGPSDTQYF,TGTGCCATCGGGGGACTAGCGGGGCCTTCGGACACGCAGTATTTT
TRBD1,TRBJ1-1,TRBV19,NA,CASSILDRETEAFF,TGTGCCAGTAGTATATTGGACAGGGAAACTGAAGCTTTCTTT
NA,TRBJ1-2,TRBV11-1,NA,CASSLSLGSGGYTF,TGTGCCAGCAGCTTAAGTTTAGGATCGGGTGGCTACACCTTC
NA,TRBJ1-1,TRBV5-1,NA,CASSTLLVTEAFF,TGCGCCAGCAGCACGCTACTAGTCACTGAAGCTTTCTTT
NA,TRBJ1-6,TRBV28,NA,CARPTAGQTKFYNSPLHF,TGTGCCAGACCCACCGCCGGACAGACCAAATTCTATAATTCACCCCTCCACTTT
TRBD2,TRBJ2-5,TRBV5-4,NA,CASSVTSGVQETQYF,TGTGCCAGCAGCGTGACTAGCGGGGTTCAAGAGACCCAGTACTTC
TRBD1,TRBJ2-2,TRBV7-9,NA,CASSFVGWGQVNTGELFF,TGTGCCAGCAGCTTCGTTGGTTGGGGACAGGTGAACACCGGGGAGCTGTTTTTT
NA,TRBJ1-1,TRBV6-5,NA,CASSLGGGNTEAFF,TGTGCCAGCAGCTTAGGGGGTGGTAACACTGAAGCTTTCTTT
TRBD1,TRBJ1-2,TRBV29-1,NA,CSVKGGEDGYTF,TGCAGCGTCAAAGGGGGCGAAGATGGCTACACCTTC
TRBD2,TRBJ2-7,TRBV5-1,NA,CASSLVGTSESYEQYF,TGCGCCAGCAGCTTGGTCGGGACTAGCGAGTCCTACGAGCAGTACTTC
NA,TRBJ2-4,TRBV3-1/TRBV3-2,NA,CASSQDLLAKNIQYF,TGTGCCAGCAGCCAAGATTTACTAGCCAAAAACATTCAGTACTTC
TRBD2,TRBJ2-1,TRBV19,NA,CASSIPLAGGPREQFF,TGTGCCAGTAGTATCCCATTAGCGGGGGGGCCCCGGGAGCAGTTCTTC